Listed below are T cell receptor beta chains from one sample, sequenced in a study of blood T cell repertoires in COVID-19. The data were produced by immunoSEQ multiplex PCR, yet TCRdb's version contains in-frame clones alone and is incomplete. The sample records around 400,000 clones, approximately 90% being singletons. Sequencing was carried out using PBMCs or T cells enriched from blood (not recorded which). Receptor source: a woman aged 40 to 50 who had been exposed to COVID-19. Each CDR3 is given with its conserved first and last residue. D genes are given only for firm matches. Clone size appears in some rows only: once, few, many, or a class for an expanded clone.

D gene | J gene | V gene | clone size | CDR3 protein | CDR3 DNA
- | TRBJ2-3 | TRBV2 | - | CASSAQGSGTDTQYF | TGTGCCAGCAGTGCACAGGGATCCGGCACAGATACGCAGTATTTT
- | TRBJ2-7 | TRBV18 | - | CASSPSPSYEQYF | TGTGCCAGCTCACCATCCCCTTCCTACGAGCAGTACTTC
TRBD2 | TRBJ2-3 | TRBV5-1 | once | CASSLLTSGARDTQYF | TGCGCCAGCAGCTTGCTGACTAGCGGGGCCAGAGATACGCAGTATTTT
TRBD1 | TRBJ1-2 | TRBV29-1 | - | CSVDRNRGEDYGYTF | TGCAGCGTCGATAGAAACAGGGGTGAGGACTATGGCTACACCTTC
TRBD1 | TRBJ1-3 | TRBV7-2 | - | CASSLPGTGLNTIYF | TGTGCCAGCAGCTTACCGGGGACAGGTTTAAACACCATATATTTT
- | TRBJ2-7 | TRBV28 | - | CASSPRGVPGYEQYF | TGTGCCAGCAGTCCGCGGGGAGTGCCGGGCTACGAGCAGTACTTC
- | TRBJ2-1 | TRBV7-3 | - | CASSLRGPPDEQFF | TGTGCCAGCAGCCTCAGGGGACCCCCCGATGAGCAGTTCTTC
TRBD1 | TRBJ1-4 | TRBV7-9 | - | CASSNRDRDHEKLFF | TGTGCCAGCAGCAACCGTGACAGGGACCATGAAAAACTGTTTTTT
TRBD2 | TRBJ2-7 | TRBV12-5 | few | CASGLKPGRDAYEQYF | TGTGCTAGTGGTTTGAAGCCTGGGAGGGACGCCTACGAGCAGTACTTC
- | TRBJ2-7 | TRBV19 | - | CASSTSGALGEQYF | TGTGCCAGTAGTACATCTGGGGCGCTAGGCGAGCAGTACTTC
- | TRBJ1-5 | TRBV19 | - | CASSKSTGNQPQHF | TGTGCCAGTAGTAAGAGTACGGGCAATCAGCCCCAGCATTTT
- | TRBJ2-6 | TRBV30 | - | CAWSGRVSGANVLTF | TGTGCCTGGAGTGGGCGGGTCTCTGGGGCCAACGTCCTGACTTTC
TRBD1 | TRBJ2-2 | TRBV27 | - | CASRAGTANTGELFF | TGTGCCAGCAGGGCCGGGACAGCGAACACCGGGGAGCTGTTTTTT
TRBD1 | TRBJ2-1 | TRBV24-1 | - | CATSDADRVSSYNEQFF | TGTGCCACCAGTGATGCAGACAGGGTCAGCTCCTACAATGAGCAGTTCTTC
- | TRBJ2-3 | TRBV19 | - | CASSISGEDTQYF | TGTGCCAGTAGTATTTCTGGGGAGGATACGCAGTATTTT
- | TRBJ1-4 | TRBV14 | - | CASSQGVASRLFF | TGTGCCAGCAGCCAAGGCGTTGCCTCCCGACTGTTTTTT
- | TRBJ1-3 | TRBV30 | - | CAWTVSGNTIYF | TGTGCCTGGACAGTCTCTGGAAACACCATATATTTT
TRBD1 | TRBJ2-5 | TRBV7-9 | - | CASSLASDRGNVETQYF | TGTGCCAGCAGCTTAGCCAGCGACAGGGGTAATGTGGAGACCCAGTACTTC
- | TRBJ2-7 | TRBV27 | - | CASSLSGEQYF | TGTGCCAGCAGTTTGTCGGGGGAGCAGTACTTC
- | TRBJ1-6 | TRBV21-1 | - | CATTNFRGKSNSPLHF | TGTGCCACCACCAATTTCAGGGGAAAGTCTAATTCACCCCTCCACTTT
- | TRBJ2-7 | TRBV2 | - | CASSEALGLYEQYF | TGTGCCAGCAGTGAAGCGCTGGGGCTCTACGAGCAGTACTTC
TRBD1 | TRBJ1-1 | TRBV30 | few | CAWSGGQGWTEAFF | TGTGCCTGGAGTGGTGGACAGGGATGGACTGAAGCTTTCTTT
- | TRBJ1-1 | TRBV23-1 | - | CASSYRPMNTEAFF | TGCGCCAGCAGCTACAGGCCCATGAACACTGAAGCTTTCTTT
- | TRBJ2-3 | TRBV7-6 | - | CASSATQGSTDTQYF | TGTGCCAGCAGCGCGACCCAGGGGAGCACAGATACGCAGTATTTT
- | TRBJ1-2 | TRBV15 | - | CATSLPGIPWGYTF | TGTGCCACCAGCCTCCCGGGGATACCTTGGGGCTACACCTTC
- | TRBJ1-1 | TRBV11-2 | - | CASSLGRGWDTEAFF | TGTGCCAGCAGCTTAGGGAGAGGGTGGGACACTGAAGCTTTCTTT
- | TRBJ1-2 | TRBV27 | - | CASSPYQGNYGYTF | TGTGCCAGCAGTCCTTACCAGGGAAACTATGGCTACACCTTC
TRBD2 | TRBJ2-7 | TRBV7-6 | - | CASSLGREGRNEQYF | TGTGCCAGCAGCTTAGGGCGGGAGGGCCGGAACGAGCAGTACTTC
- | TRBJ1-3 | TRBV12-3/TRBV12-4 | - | CASTLNGGNTIYF | TGTGCCAGCACCCTGAACGGGGGAAACACCATATATTTT
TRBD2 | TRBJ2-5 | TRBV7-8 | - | CASSLLGLAGGHHF | TGTGCCAGCAGCCTCCTCGGGCTAGCGGGAGGGCACCACTTC
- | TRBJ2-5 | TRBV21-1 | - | CASSIKAFRTSGRETQYF | TGTGCCAGCAGCATAAAGGCTTTTAGGACTAGCGGGAGAGAGACCCAGTACTTC
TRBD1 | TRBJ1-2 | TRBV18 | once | CASSRDSTNYGYTF | TGTGCCAGCTCACGGGACAGTACTAACTATGGCTACACCTTC
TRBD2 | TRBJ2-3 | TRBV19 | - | CASSRGTSGSGRRTDTQYF | TGTGCCAGTAGTAGGGGGACTAGCGGGAGTGGCCGGCGCACAGATACGCAGTATTTT
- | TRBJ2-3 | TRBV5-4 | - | CASSEDATQYF | TGTGCCAGCTCGGAGGACGCCACGCAGTATTTT
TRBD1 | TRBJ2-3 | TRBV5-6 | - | CASSSLLTGGVVYF | TGTGCCAGCAGCTCACTCCTTACAGGGGGTGTGGTTTATTTT
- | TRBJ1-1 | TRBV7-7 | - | CASSLWRQRAEAFF | TGTGCTAGCAGCTTATGGAGACAGCGAGCTGAAGCTTTCTTT
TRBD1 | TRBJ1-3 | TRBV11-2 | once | CASSLAGGSGNTIYF | TGTGCCAGCAGCTTAGCAGGGGGCTCTGGAAACACCATATATTTT
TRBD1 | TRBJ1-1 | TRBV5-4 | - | CASSPQGSRTEAFF | TGTGCCAGCAGCCCACAGGGGAGTCGGACTGAAGCTTTCTTT
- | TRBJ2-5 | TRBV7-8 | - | CASSLAGGARRETQYF | TGTGCCAGCAGCTTAGCGGGAGGAGCTCGTAGAGAGACCCAGTACTTC
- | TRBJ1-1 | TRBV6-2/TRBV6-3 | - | CASSTNSRERGRAFF | TGTGCCAGCAGCACCAATTCCAGGGAAAGAGGAAGAGCTTTCTTT
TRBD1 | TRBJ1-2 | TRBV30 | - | CAWSPTRDRVMTYGYTF | TGTGCCTGGAGTCCGACGAGGGACAGGGTAATGACCTATGGCTACACCTTC
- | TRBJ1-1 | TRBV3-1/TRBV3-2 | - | CASSQTGSEAFF | TGTGCCAGCAGCCAGACAGGATCTGAAGCTTTCTTT
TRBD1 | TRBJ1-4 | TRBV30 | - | CAWSVGQINEKLFF | TGTGCCTGGAGTGTGGGACAGATTAATGAAAAACTGTTTTTT
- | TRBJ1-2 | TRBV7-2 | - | CASSFRQDTNYGYTF | TGTGCCAGCAGCTTTAGACAGGATACTAACTATGGCTACACCTTC
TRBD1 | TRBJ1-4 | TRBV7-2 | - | CASSPDRGRYEKLFF | TGTGCCAGCAGCCCGGACAGGGGTCGGTATGAAAAACTGTTTTTT
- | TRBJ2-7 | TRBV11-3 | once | CASSLTGTTTYEQYF | TGTGCCAGCAGCTTAACAGGGACAACCACCTACGAGCAGTACTTC
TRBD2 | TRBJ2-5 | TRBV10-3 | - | CAISEFLAGARQETQYF | TGTGCCATCAGTGAGTTCCTAGCGGGAGCTCGACAAGAGACCCAGTACTTC
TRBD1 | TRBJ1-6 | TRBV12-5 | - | CASGLVRDSLNSPLHF | TGTGCTAGTGGTTTGGTTAGGGACAGCTTGAATTCACCCCTCCACTTT
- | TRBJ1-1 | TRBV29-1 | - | CSVGQLNTEAFF | TGCAGCGTTGGACAGTTGAACACTGAAGCTTTCTTT
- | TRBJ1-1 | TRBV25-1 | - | CASRGRIGTEAFF | TGTGCCAGCAGGGGGCGAATAGGGACTGAAGCTTTCTTT
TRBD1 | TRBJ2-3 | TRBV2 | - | CASMRGLSTDTQYF | TGTGCCAGCATGAGGGGGCTCAGCACAGATACGCAGTATTTT
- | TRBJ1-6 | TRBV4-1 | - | CASNHPSQGINSPLHF | TGCGCCAGCAATCATCCCTCCCAGGGAATCAATTCACCCCTCCACTTT